This T cell receptor beta chain appears in the sequencing data of a study of T cell repertoires in cytomegalovirus infection. Across the whole study: Indicated by public TCR beta signatures were CMV infection and matching HLA type.

V gave up 4 bases and J gave up 6 bases; unmatched junction bases: 3. The CDR3 is made up of 13 amino acids. MiXCR, run by TCRdb on the reads, gives a single entry per CDR3 protein. The sample lists under 350,000 distinct CDR3 sequences, more than 8% seen once, with about 3.9% in the top ten. The clonotype originates from a human donor in good health (CMV status not recorded). Some clones in this sample may be carry-over from other donors' samples. This chain connects TRBV12-3 or TRBV12-4 to TRBJ2-7; TRBD1 matches 10 bases. Sequencing was done on a sample of PBMCs. CDR3 nucleotides: TGTGCCAGCAGTTCGGGACAGGGGTTCGAGCAGTACTTC. Residues: CASSSGQGFEQYF.